Sequencing of this T cell receptor (beta chain) was carried out in a study of control samples from healthy donors and cancer patients. CDR1 is SGHNT and CDR2 is YENEEA in the germline V gene. Trimming left V 2 bases short and J 8 bases short, with 22 bases between. The CDR3 extends over 17 amino acids. Repertoires were generated with immunoSEQ multiplex PCR, while TCRdb's copy carries only in-frame clones and drops some. The table shows 100,000 to 150,000 clones, with 75% to 95% occurring only once. The clonotype was recovered from a man between 18 and 35 years old in good health. J is TRBJ2-1 and V is TRBV11-3; either TRBD1 or TRBD2 may fit D (5 bases each). Sequencing was performed on blood. Here the CDR3 reads CASSLWDLSSGEDEQFF. In nucleotides, the CDR3 is TGTGCCAGCAGCTTATGGGACCTTAGCAGCGGCGAGGATGAGCAGTTCTTC.